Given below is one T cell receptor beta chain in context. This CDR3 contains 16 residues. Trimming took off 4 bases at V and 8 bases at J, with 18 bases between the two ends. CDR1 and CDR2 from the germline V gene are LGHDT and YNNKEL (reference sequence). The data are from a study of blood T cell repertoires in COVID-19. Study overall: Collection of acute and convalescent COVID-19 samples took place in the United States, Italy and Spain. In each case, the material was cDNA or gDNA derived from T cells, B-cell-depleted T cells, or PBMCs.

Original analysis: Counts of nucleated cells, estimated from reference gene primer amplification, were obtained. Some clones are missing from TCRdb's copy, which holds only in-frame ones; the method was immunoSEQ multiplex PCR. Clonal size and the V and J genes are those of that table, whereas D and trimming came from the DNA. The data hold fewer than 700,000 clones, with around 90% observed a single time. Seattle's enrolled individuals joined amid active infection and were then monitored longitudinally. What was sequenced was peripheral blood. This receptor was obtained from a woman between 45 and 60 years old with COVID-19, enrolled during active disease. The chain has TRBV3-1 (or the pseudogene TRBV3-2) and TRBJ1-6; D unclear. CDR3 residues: CASSPAEEGLHSPLHF. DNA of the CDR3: TGTGCCAGCAGCCCCGCGGAGGAAGGTCTTCATTCACCCCTCCACTTT.